This entry describes one TCR beta chain. Its antigen is not identified. This CDR3 is built from 14 residues. V lost 6 bases to trimming and J lost 0 bases, with 9 bases between them. Germline assignment: CDR1 MNHNS and CDR2 SASEGT. This sample is part of a study of identical twins. General observations from the study: Out-of-frame alpha sequences common to twins exhibited an excess of low generation probability.

TCRdb re-derived calls from the 5' RACE reads in MiXCR, one entry per CDR3 protein. The table includes approximately 240,000 distinct CDR3 sequences, around 15% detected once. The chain recombines TRBV6-1 with TRBJ2-1; D may be TRBD2 (6 bases). The specimen was memory (CD45RO+) T cells sorted from blood. The sequence was obtained from a woman between 18 and 29 years old in good health. The CDR3 sequence is CASRGDFSYNEQFF. In nucleotides, the CDR3 is TGTGCCAGCAGGGGGGACTTCTCCTACAATGAGCAGTTCTTC.